This record concerns one T cell receptor beta chain sequence. Antigen unknown. V lost 4 bases and J lost 3, with 12 bases in between. This CDR3 spans 14 amino acids. Germline CDR1 and CDR2: MNHNS and SASEGT. This sample was included in a study of cytomegalovirus exposure and HLA in healthy donors. Across the whole study: The same platform used for the 500 to 850 first-cohort repertoires was also used for the 130 or so validation repertoires, as a later analysis reported.

Whole-study results and caveats: It was reportedly the case that the classifier diagnosed cytomegalovirus status with high specificity and sensitivity. The tendency of first-cohort TCR clusters to co-occur in the approximately 120 validation repertoires was identified by a subsequent analysis.

Libraries were prepared by immunoSEQ multiplex PCR; TCRdb keeps only in-frame clonotypes and omits some of them. This table has some 71,000 clones, about 95% appearing once. V and J are TRBV6-1 and TRBJ1-1, with a tentative D call TRBD1 (6 bases). This clonotype originated in a woman between 18 and 29 years old in good health and CMV-seronegative. The sequenced sample consisted of PBMCs. The CDR3 DNA reads TGTGCCAGCAGTGCGATACAGGGTGACACTGAAGCTTTCTTT. Protein sequence: CASSAIQGDTEAFF.